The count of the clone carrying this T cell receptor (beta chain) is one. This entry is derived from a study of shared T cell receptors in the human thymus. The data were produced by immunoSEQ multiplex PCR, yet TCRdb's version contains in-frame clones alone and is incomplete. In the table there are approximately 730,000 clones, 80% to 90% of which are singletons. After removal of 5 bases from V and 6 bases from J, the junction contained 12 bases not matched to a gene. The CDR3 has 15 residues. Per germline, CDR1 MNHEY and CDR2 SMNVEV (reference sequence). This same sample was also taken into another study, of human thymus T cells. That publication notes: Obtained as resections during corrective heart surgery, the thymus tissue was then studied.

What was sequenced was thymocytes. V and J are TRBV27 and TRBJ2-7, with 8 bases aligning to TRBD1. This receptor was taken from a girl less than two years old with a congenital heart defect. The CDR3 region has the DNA TGTGCCAGCAGTCCCCCGGGACAGGAGGGGAGCGAGCAGTACTTC. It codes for CASSPPGQEGSEQYF.